The next 23 T cell receptor beta chains were all read from a single sample in a study of cytomegalovirus exposure and HLA in healthy donors. TCRdb's copy holds only in-frame clones and misses some; the assay was immunoSEQ multiplex PCR. In the table there are some 120,000 clones, more than 75% of which are singletons. The sample taken for sequencing was PBMCs. The receptors originated from a young woman in good health and CMV-seronegative.

This chain connects TRBV4-1 to TRBJ1-1; the D gene is possibly TRBD1 (5 bases). The V and J ends lost 5 bases and 1 base respectively, with 14 bases between them. This CDR3 has 15 residues. CDR1 and CDR2 from the germline V gene are MGHRA and YSYEKL. In nucleotides, the CDR3 is TGCGCCAGCAGCTTAGAGGACGGACAGAACACTGAAGCTTTCTTT. Residues: CASSLEDGQNTEAFF.

The chain joins TRBV11-2 to TRBJ2-7; unclear D gene. CDR3 length: 14 residues. In germline, CDR1 is SGHAT, CDR2 FQNNGV. V was shortened by 2 bases and J by 2 bases, with 10 bases between the two germline ends. Here the CDR3 reads CASSLPLSAYEQYF. The CDR3 DNA sequence: TGTGCCAGCAGCTTACCCCTGTCGGCCTACGAGCAGTACTTC.

This rearrangement joins TRBV6-5 to TRBJ1-4; TRBD1 is a possible D gene (5 bases). This CDR3 has 16 residues. V was trimmed by 2 bases and J by 8 bases, leaving 18 bases between them. The germline gives CDR1 MNHEY, CDR2 SVGAGI. CDR3 DNA: TGTGCCAGCAGTTACGAAGGGGCCCAAAATGAAGAAAAACTGTTTTTT. Protein sequence: CASSYEGAQNEEKLFF.

The CDR3 DNA is TGTGCCAGCAGGGGATCGGGACAAAGAGAGGCCGGGGAGCTGTTTTTT. This gives the protein CASRGSGQREAGELFF. This rearrangement joins TRBV2 to TRBJ2-2, with D possibly being TRBD1 (6 bases). Germline-derived CDR1 and CDR2 are SNHLY and FYNNEI. V lost 6 bases and J lost 6, with 20 bases in between. CDR3 size: 16 residues.

The rearrangement joins TRBV11-2 to TRBJ2-1; 7 positions match TRBD2. Germline-derived CDR1 and CDR2 are SGHAT and FQNNGV. This CDR3 spans 15 amino acids. V lost 5 bases to trimming and J lost 4 bases; unmatched junction nucleotides: 8. Here the CDR3 DNA reads TGTGCCAGCAGCCCTCTGGGGCGGGGGTACAATGAGCAGTTCTTC. Its translation: CASSPLGRGYNEQFF.

CDR3 sequence reads: CASSGSTGVETQYF. The CDR3 bases are TGCGCCAGCAGCGGCAGTACAGGGGTAGAGACCCAGTACTTC. The chain recombines TRBV5-1 with TRBJ2-5; the match to TRBD1 covers 7 bases. Germline V gene data show CDR1 as SGHRS and CDR2 as YFSETQ. V was pared by 4 bases and J by 4 bases, with 7 bases of the junction left unmatched. CDR3 size: 14 residues.

The chain couples TRBV2 to TRBJ1-3; D might be TRBD1 (5 bases). Germline CDR1 reads SNHLY; CDR2 reads FYNNEI. V lost 4 bases, J lost 5 bases, and 15 bases lay in between. This CDR3 is 15 amino acids long. CDR3 in amino acids: CASSGGRVVRNTIYF. As DNA, the CDR3 is TGTGCCAGCAGTGGCGGCAGGGTAGTACGAAACACCATATATTTT.

The chain joins TRBV30 to TRBJ2-5; 7 bases are a match to TRBD1. This CDR3 has 12 residues. Germline V gene sequence: CDR1 GTSNPN, CDR2 SVGIG (reference sequence). V lost 2 bases, J lost 5 bases, and 2 bases stayed unmatched. Here the CDR3 reads CAWSHRGETQYF. The CDR3 DNA reads TGTGCCTGGAGTCACAGGGGTGAGACCCAGTACTTC.

This clone was seen once. This chain connects TRBV29-1 to TRBJ2-7; D is perhaps TRBD1 (6 bases). This CDR3 has 11 residues. V was trimmed by 5 bases and J by 7 bases, leaving 12 bases between them. Germline V gene data show CDR1 as SQVTM and CDR2 as ANQGSEA. Here the CDR3 reads CSVRTGREQYF. In DNA, the CDR3 is TGCAGCGTTCGTACAGGGAGAGAGCAGTACTTC.

V and J are TRBV19 and TRBJ2-2; D is possibly TRBD2 (6 bases). The CDR3 is 14 amino acids. V gave up 5 bases and J gave up 7 bases, with 14 bases separating them. The germline gives CDR1 LNHDA, CDR2 SQIVND (reference sequence). CDR3 sequence (DNA): TGTGCCAGTAGTTCCCTGCGGGAAAACGGGGAGCTGTTTTTT. Translated, it gives CASSSLRENGELFF.

V usage is TRBV4-1 and J usage is TRBJ1-1, with D tentatively TRBD1 (5 bases). This CDR3 is built from 13 residues. V dropped 1 base and J dropped 12 bases, with 15 bases sitting between them. CDR1 and CDR2 from the germline V gene are MGHRA and YSYEKL. CDR3 DNA: TGCGCCAGCAGCCAAGGTACGGCAGGGCTGCCTTTCTTT. Protein: CASSQGTAGLPFF.

The chain links TRBV5-1 to TRBJ2-2; D might be TRBD1 (6 bases). The CDR3 runs 16 residues. CDR1 is SGHRS, CDR2 YFSETQ, per germline. V lost 4 bases, J lost 0 bases, and 13 bases lay in between. The CDR3 DNA sequence: TGCGCCAGCAGCCATTTGACAGGAACGAACACCGGGGAGCTGTTTTTT. Translated: CASSHLTGTNTGELFF.

V is TRBV18 and J is TRBJ2-7; 14 nucleotides line up with TRBD2. The V gene end was trimmed by 0 bases and the J gene end by 4 bases; junction bases not matched to a gene: 2. Looked up from germline, CDR1 is KGHSH and CDR2 is LQKENI. This CDR3 has 16 amino acids. For the CDR3, the DNA is TGTGCCAGCTCACCACCGGGACTAGCGGGGGTTTACGAGCAGTACTTC. Translating gives CASSPPGLAGVYEQYF.

The J gene is TRBJ2-7, the V gene TRBV10-2; D perhaps matches TRBD1 (6 bases). CDR3 length equals 12 residues. Germline values: CDR1 WSHSY, CDR2 SAAADI. Trimming left V 9 bases short and J 2 bases short, with 11 bases between. DNA of the CDR3: TGCGCCAGTAAGGACAGTGCCTACGAGCAGTACTTC. This gives the protein CASKDSAYEQYF.

This clone was counted between two and nine times. This chain connects TRBV7-9 to TRBJ1-1; the D is unclear. Between the trimmed V and J ends, which lost 1 base and 1 base, there was a span of 10 bases. The CDR3 covers 15 residues. In germline, CDR1 is SEHNR, CDR2 FQNEAQ (reference sequence). CDR3 coding DNA: TGTGCCAGCAGCTTAGACGCGGGCAGGAACACTGAAGCTTTCTTT. Protein product: CASSLDAGRNTEAFF. The full variable domain, with the rest looked up from reference TRBV7-9 and TRBJ1-1, is DTGVSQNPRHKITKRGQNVTFRCDPISEHNRLYWYRQTLGQGPEFLTYFQNEAQLEKSRLLSDRFSAERPKGSFSTLEIQRTEQGDSAMYLCASSLDAGRNTEAFFGQGTRLTVV.

The chain employs TRBV21-1 and TRBJ1-6; TRBD1, the table's D call, lacks a check against the DNA. TRBV21-1 is noted as a pseudogene. This CDR3 has 13 residues. The CDR3 protein is CASGAGQNSPLHF. CDR3 nucleotides: TGTGCCAGCGGGGCAGGGCAAAATTCACCCCTCCACTTT.

The chain joins TRBV5-4 to TRBJ1-1, with a possible D match to TRBD1 (6 bases). Germline V gene data show CDR1 as SGHNT and CDR2 as YYREEE (reference sequence). The CDR3 runs 17 residues. Trimming shortened V by 4 bases and J by 0 bases, and 19 bases separated the two germline ends. The CDR3, as DNA: TGTGCCAGCAGCCCCCAGGGGAGTCTACAGTTGAACACTGAAGCTTTCTTT. Translated: CASSPQGSLQLNTEAFF.

The chain carries TRBV18 and TRBJ2-3; D is uncertain. This CDR3 contains 14 residues. The germline V and J ends were trimmed by 4 bases and 0 bases, with 8 bases remaining between them. Germline V gives CDR1 KGHSH, CDR2 LQKENI. CDR3 protein: CASSLLSSTDTQYF. CDR3 bases: TGTGCCAGCTCACTGTTATCTAGCACAGATACGCAGTATTTT.

The gene calls are TRBV4-1 and TRBJ2-2, with 10 bases identical to TRBD2. V lost 2 bases to trimming and J lost 7 bases; unmatched junction nucleotides: 7. CDR3 length: 16 residues. Germline V gene data show CDR1 as MGHRA and CDR2 as YSYEKL. Here the CDR3 reads CASSQPAGGRGGELFF. In DNA form, the CDR3 reads TGCGCCAGCAGCCAACCAGCGGGGGGGCGCGGCGGGGAGCTGTTTTTT.

This clone has just one count. The V gene is TRBV30, the J gene TRBJ1-5, with 9 positions matching TRBD1. The CDR3 covers 14 residues. J was trimmed by 6 bases and V by 3 bases; bases with no gene match: 6. Germline lookup yields CDR1 GTSNPN and CDR2 SVGIG (reference sequence). The CDR3: CAWRGTGGGQPQHF. DNA for the CDR3: TGTGCCTGGAGGGGAACAGGGGGCGGTCAGCCCCAGCATTTT.

The chain employs TRBV5-1 and TRBJ2-7; maybe TRBD2 (6 bases). The germline CDR1 and CDR2 sequences are SGHRS and YFSETQ. The CDR3 has 14 residues. V lost 4 bases to trimming and J lost 3 bases, with 14 bases between them. CDR3 in DNA: TGCGCCAGCAGCGATCGGGACTCCAGCTACGAGCAGTACTTC. Its protein product is CASSDRDSSYEQYF.

The chain has TRBV19 and TRBJ1-4, with D perhaps TRBD1 (6 bases). V was trimmed by 4 bases and J by 8 bases, leaving 17 bases between them. CDR1 LNHDA and CDR2 SQIVND come from the germline V gene (reference sequence). The CDR3 loop spans 15 amino acids. The CDR3 is CASSRRGKTGEKLFF. Written as DNA, the CDR3 is TGTGCCAGTAGTAGAAGGGGTAAAACAGGGGAAAAACTGTTTTTT. Looking up the rest from reference TRBV19 and TRBJ1-4 gives the full variable domain: DGGITQSPKYLFRKEGQNVTLSCEQNLNHDAMYWYRQDPGQGLRLIYYSQIVNDFQKGDIAEGYSVSREKKESFPLTVTSAQKNPTAFYLCASSRRGKTGEKLFFGSGTQLSVL.

This sequence joins TRBV30 and TRBJ1-1; D possibly corresponds to TRBD1 (6 bases). Trimming cost V 3 bases and J 6 bases, with 8 bases left between them. In germline, CDR1 is GTSNPN, CDR2 SVGIG (reference sequence). The CDR3 is made up of 11 amino acids. CDR3 in amino acids: CAWSHRAEAFF. Here the CDR3 DNA reads TGTGCCTGGAGCCACAGGGCTGAAGCTTTCTTT. Based on the CDR3 plus reference TRBV30 and TRBJ1-1, the full variable domain is SQTIHQWPATLVQPVGSPLSLECTVEGTSNPNLYWYRQAAGRGLQLLFYSVGIGQISSEVPQNLSASRPQDRQFILSSKKLLLSDSGFYLCAWSHRAEAFFGQGTRLTVV.